These 15 T cell receptor beta chains were all obtained from the same sample, sequenced in a study of T cells in Graves' hyperthyroidism and ophthalmopathy. Authors of the study amplified TCR beta CDR3 regions from RNA transcripts. When the TCR CDR3 underwent first-round RT-PCR, the HTBI primer set was used. Using its own MiXCR run on the multiplex PCR reads, TCRdb lists one record per CDR3 protein. There are around 500,000 distinct CDR3 sequences in the sample; around a fifth occur only once, and roughly 49% lies in the top ten. The sample consisted of blood. These receptors were collected from a woman in her 70s with Graves' ophthalmopathy.

This clonotype was counted between two and nine times. The rearrangement links TRBV10-3 to TRBJ1-2; D unclear. In germline, CDR1 is ENHRY, CDR2 SYGVKD. CDR3 size: 13 residues. Trimming shortened V by 6 bases and J by 4 bases, and 12 bases separated the two germline ends. CDR3 nucleotides: TGTGCCATCAGGGAAGACACGGTCTATGGCTACACCTTC. Its translation: CAIREDTVYGYTF.

This clonotype was counted a few times. The chain recombines TRBV29-1 with TRBJ2-7; 10 bases line up with TRBD1. The CDR3 sequence is 13 residues long. V lost 7 bases and J lost 5; bases outside the gene matches: 8. The germline V gene has CDR1 SQVTM and CDR2 ANQGSEA. The chain's CDR3 is CSARTGGLNEQYF. CDR3 DNA: TGCAGCGCAAGGACAGGGGGTTTAAACGAGCAGTACTTC.

This clonotype showed up many times. The rearrangement uses TRBV28 and TRBJ2-1; D is undetermined. The CDR3 is 13 residues long. CDR1 and CDR2 (germline): MDHEN, SYDVKM. V dropped 5 bases and J dropped 6 bases, with 11 bases sitting between them. Here the CDR3 reads CASSPRPRNEQFF. DNA for the CDR3: TGTGCCAGCAGTCCGAGGCCCCGCAATGAGCAGTTCTTC.

Ten or more counts support this clonotype. This sequence may be a read error, since a much larger clone differs from it by one base. This chain joins TRBV19 and TRBJ2-7; 13 nucleotides line up with TRBD2. The germline V gene encodes CDR1 LNHDA and CDR2 SQIVND (reference sequence). V lost 9 bases, J lost 3 bases, and 2 bases stayed unmatched. The length of the CDR3 is 13 residues. CDR3 nucleotide sequence: TGTGCCAGCAGACTAGCGGGAGGCTACGAGCAGTACTTC. Its protein product is CASRLAGGYEQYF.

In its sample, this clonotype was seen many times. The chain is built from TRBV11-2 and TRBJ1-5; D gene ambiguous. The germline V gene has CDR1 SGHAT and CDR2 FQNNGV. Trimming left V 0 bases short and J 9 bases short, with 15 bases between. The CDR3 covers 15 residues. CDR3 sequence (DNA): TGTGCCAGCAGCTTAGATGGGAATGGGATATCGCCCCAGCATTTT. It encodes CASSLDGNGISPQHF.

The chain couples TRBV5-1 to TRBJ2-7, with D possibly matching TRBD2 (6 bases). This CDR3 has 13 amino acids. Germline values: CDR1 SGHRS, CDR2 YFSETQ. V was clipped by 6 bases and J by 4 bases, with 14 bases between them. The DNA of the CDR3 is TGCGCCAGCATGGAGGGTTTAACGTACGAGCAGTACTTC. It codes for CASMEGLTYEQYF. Looking up the rest from reference TRBV5-1 and TRBJ2-7 gives the full variable domain: KAGVTQTPRYLIKTRGQQVTLSCSPISGHRSVSWYQQTPGQGLQFLFEYFSETQRNKGNFPGRFSGRQFSNSRSEMNVSTLELGDSALYLCASMEGLTYEQYFGPGTRLTVT.

This clonotype was observed many times. The rearrangement uses TRBV7-2 and TRBJ1-1, with D uncertain. V lost 2 bases to trimming and J lost 1 base, with 17 bases between them. Germline values: CDR1 SGHTA, CDR2 FQGNSA. The CDR3 sequence is 17 residues long. This CDR3 is CASSLKGGKWTNTEAFF. The DNA of the CDR3 is TGTGCCAGCAGCTTAAAGGGAGGTAAATGGACGAACACTGAAGCTTTCTTT. The entire variable domain, with the rest obtained from reference TRBV7-2 and TRBJ1-1, is as follows: GAGVSQSPSNKVTEKGKDVELRCDPISGHTALYWYRQSLGQGLEFLIYFQGNSAPDKSGLPSDRFSAERTGGSVSTLTIQRTQQEDSAVYLCASSLKGGKWTNTEAFFGQGTRLTVV.

This clonotype was seen a handful of times. This rearrangement joins TRBV3-1 to TRBJ1-2, with TRBD1 matching 8 bases. The CDR3 covers 14 residues. Trimming cost V 2 bases and J 5 bases; bases outside gene matches: 4. Germline V gives CDR1 LGHDT, CDR2 YNNKEL (reference sequence). The CDR3 bases are TGTGCCAGCAGCCAACCAGGGGGCCGGTATGGCTACACCTTC. It specifies CASSQPGGRYGYTF.

This clonotype has a count of ten or more. CDR3 coding DNA: TGTGCCAGCAGCACAAGCGGGGTCCAAGAGACCCAGTACTTC. Protein: CASSTSGVQETQYF. The chain carries TRBV2 and TRBJ2-5; the match to TRBD2 covers 7 bases. V lost 6 bases to trimming and J lost 1 base; unmatched junction nucleotides: 5. The CDR3 length is 14 residues. Germline V gene lookup returns CDR1 SNHLY and CDR2 FYNNEI.

The J gene is TRBJ2-7, the V gene TRBV7-8; TRBD2 matches at 7 bases. CDR3 length: 15 amino acids. CDR1 SGHVS and CDR2 FQNEAQ come from the germline V gene. The V segment lost 4 bases and the J segment 7 bases; nucleotides outside the gene matches: 13. The CDR3 DNA is TGTGCCAGCAGCTCGGGGGGAGAGAGAGTAAGGGAGCAGTACTTC. This codes for CASSSGGERVREQYF.

The V call is TRBV2, the J call TRBJ1-1; D unresolved. The V gene's germline CDR1 is SNHLY and CDR2 FYNNEI. The CDR3 loop spans 11 amino acids. Trimming cost V 11 bases and J 0 bases, with 7 bases left between them. The CDR3 here is CAGRLNTEAFF. CDR3 nucleotide sequence: TGTGCCGGGAGATTGAACACTGAAGCTTTCTTT.

In this sample, this clonotype turned up a few times. For the CDR3, the DNA is TGTGCCAGCAGCTTAACGTCGTCGGAGACCCAGTACTTC. Translating gives CASSLTSSETQYF. The chain is built from TRBV7-3 and TRBJ2-5, with D hard to call. CDR3 length: 13 amino acids. CDR1 and CDR2 (germline): SGHTA, FQGTGA. Trimming stripped 0 bases from V and 5 bases from J, with 7 bases between.

This rearrangement joins TRBV9 to TRBJ2-1, with D possibly TRBD1 on 5 matching bases. The V gene's germline CDR1 is SGDLS and CDR2 YYNGEE. There are 13 residues in the CDR3. Trimming removed 2 bases from V and 6 bases from J, with 9 bases in between. CDR3 DNA: TGTGCCAGCAGCGTGGCAGGGTCCAATGAGCAGTTCTTC. Its translation is CASSVAGSNEQFF.

J is TRBJ2-1 and V is TRBV9; 10 bases are a match to TRBD2. This CDR3 has 15 amino acids. Germline CDR1 and CDR2: SGDLS and YYNGEE. Unmatched junction bases numbered 3, after V lost 3 bases and J lost 3 bases. This CDR3 is CASSESGGVYNEQFF. CDR3 nucleotides: TGTGCCAGCAGCGAAAGCGGGGGGGTCTACAATGAGCAGTTCTTC. Variable domain in full (rest from reference TRBV9 and TRBJ2-1): DSGVTQTPKHLITATGQRVTLRCSPRSGDLSVYWYQQSLDQGLQFLIQYYNGEERAKGNILERFSAQQFPDLHSELNLSSLELGDSALYFCASSESGGVYNEQFFGPGTRLTVL.

This clonotype was seen repeatedly, ten times or more. The chain combines TRBV2 with TRBJ2-5; D gene ambiguous. Germline V lookup: CDR1 SNHLY, CDR2 FYNNEI. The V end was cut by 1 base, the J end by 3 bases, with 0 bases between. The CDR3 consists of 11 residues. CDR3 sequence: CASSEEETQYF. The CDR3, as DNA: TGTGCCAGCAGTGAAGAAGAGACCCAGTACTTC.